This entry lists 22 T cell receptor beta chains sequenced from one sample in a study of Ad26.COV2.S vaccination and SARS-CoV-2 variants. The method was immunoSEQ multiplex PCR; TCRdb's version includes in-frame clones alone and lacks a portion of them. The sample contains approximately 350,000 clones, around 87% of which appear only once. As for treatment: some 20 received Ad26.COV2.S at low or high dose, single or two shots; a few received placebo; per-sample allocation not given. The samples date from day 63 after the first vaccine or placebo injection. Sequencing used peripheral blood, obtained in a trial of Ad26.COV2.S vaccine versus placebo. The receptor set was obtained from a person aged 18-60 years who received the Ad26.COV2.S COVID-19 vaccine or a placebo.

The chain couples TRBV6-5 to TRBJ2-7; 8 bases align to TRBD2. CDR1 is MNHEY and CDR2 is SVGAGI in the germline V gene. The CDR3 consists of 14 residues. Trimming at V came to 7 bases and at J to 4 bases, leaving 9 bases not matched to a gene. The chain's CDR3 is CASTSERGTYEQYF. CDR3 DNA: TGTGCCAGCACCTCCGAGCGGGGGACATACGAGCAGTACTTC.

V is TRBV3-1 (or the pseudogene TRBV3-2) and J is TRBJ2-7; D is unclear. Germline V gene lookup returns CDR1 LGHDT and CDR2 YNNKEL (reference sequence). The CDR3 is 15 amino acids. Trimming cost V 4 bases and J 5 bases, with 18 bases left between them. The CDR3 coding sequence is TGTGCCAGCAGCCTTCGAACAGTCCGAGGCCACGAGCAGTACTTC. Translating it yields CASSLRTVRGHEQYF.

Only a few counts were recorded for this clone. The chain uses TRBV19 and TRBJ1-2; 12 nucleotides agree with TRBD1. The CDR3 is 14 amino acids. CDR1 LNHDA and CDR2 SQIVND come from the germline V gene (reference sequence). Losses at the gene ends were 11 bases for V and 4 bases for J; bases not matched to a gene: 8. CDR3 sequence: CASRPGQGAYGYTF. Written as DNA, the CDR3 is TGTGCCTCAAGACCGGGACAGGGGGCCTATGGCTACACCTTC.

The chain has TRBV7-3 and TRBJ1-1; D gene unclear. The germline V gene has CDR1 SGHTA and CDR2 FQGTGA. The CDR3 is 15 amino acids. The ends were cut back, 0 bases at V and 2 bases at J, with 10 bases in the middle. The CDR3 nucleotides are TGTGCCAGCAGCTTAACGCACAGCTATAACACTGAAGCTTTCTTT. This codes for CASSLTHSYNTEAFF.

V gene TRBV7-9 combines with J gene TRBJ2-1, with D possibly being TRBD2 (7 bases). Trimming stripped 5 bases from V and 2 bases from J, with 16 bases between. CDR3 length equals 16 residues. Germline V gene data show CDR1 as SEHNR and CDR2 as FQNEAQ (reference sequence). The CDR3 DNA follows: TGTGCCAGCAGCATCTCACGAGGGGGGGCCTACAATGAGCAGTTCTTC. Protein: CASSISRGGAYNEQFF.

The rearrangement uses TRBV19 and TRBJ2-4; TRBD2 matches 7 bases. Germline values: CDR1 LNHDA, CDR2 SQIVND (reference sequence). This CDR3 comprises 17 residues. Trimming removed 1 base from V and 0 bases from J; junction bases left unmatched: 6. This CDR3 is CASSIGGGTLAKNIQYF. The CDR3 DNA reads as TGTGCCAGTAGTATAGGCGGGGGAACACTAGCCAAAAACATTCAGTACTTC. The full variable domain, completed using reference TRBV19 and TRBJ2-4, is DGGITQSPKYLFRKEGQNVTLSCEQNLNHDAMYWYRQDPGQGLRLIYYSQIVNDFQKGDIAEGYSVSREKKESFPLTVTSAQKNPTAFYLCASSIGGGTLAKNIQYFGAGTRLSVL.

The chain's CDR3 is CASSFLRGENTEAFF. Written as DNA, the CDR3 is TGTGCCAGCAGCTTCCTCCGGGGAGAGAACACTGAAGCTTTCTTT. The chain has TRBV7-3 and TRBJ1-1; D is ambiguous. CDR1 and CDR2 (germline): SGHTA, FQGTGA. Trimming pared 3 bases from V and 1 base from J, leaving 12 bases between. This CDR3 is 15 amino acids long.

This chain uses TRBV6-1 with TRBJ2-2; D may be TRBD1 (6 bases). This CDR3 is built from 16 residues. Germline V gene data show CDR1 as MNHNS and CDR2 as SASEGT. V lost 0 bases and J lost 1, with 9 bases in between. The CDR3 nucleotides are TGTGCCAGCAGTGAAGCAACAGGGCGGAACACCGGGGAGCTGTTTTTT. Amino acids: CASSEATGRNTGELFF.

J is TRBJ2-7 and V is TRBV18, with 8 bases aligning to TRBD1. Germline values: CDR1 KGHSH, CDR2 LQKENI. J lost 2 bases, V lost 3 bases, and 3 bases had no gene match. The CDR3 is 14 residues long. The CDR3 here is CASSPDRATYEQYF. CDR3 bases: TGTGCCAGCTCACCGGACAGGGCCACCTACGAGCAGTACTTC.

V gene TRBV4-2 combines with J gene TRBJ1-1; TRBD1 matches at 10 bases. V lost 4 bases to trimming and J lost 10 bases; unmatched junction nucleotides: 3. Germline CDR1 reads LGHNA; CDR2 reads YNFKEQ. This CDR3 contains 12 residues. The CDR3 loop reads CASSPGQGVAFF. As DNA, the CDR3 is TGTGCCAGCAGCCCTGGACAGGGGGTAGCTTTCTTT.

The rearrangement links TRBV7-7 to TRBJ2-4; D unresolved. The CDR3 covers 13 residues. The V gene's germline CDR1 is SSHAT and CDR2 FNYEAQ (reference sequence). DNA of the CDR3: TGTGCTAGTCCCCTTGGCGTTGCGAACATTCAGTACTTC. Protein product: CASPLGVANIQYF.

The rearrangement uses TRBV6-5 and TRBJ1-2; D remains ambiguous. V was shortened by 6 bases and J by 2 bases, with 10 bases between the two germline ends. CDR1 and CDR2 from the germline V gene are MNHEY and SVGAGI. The CDR3 contains 13 residues. CDR3 region: CASSRAGNYGYTF. The CDR3 DNA follows: TGTGCCAGCAGCCGCGCGGGAAACTATGGCTACACCTTC.

Notes on this clone: The junction shows a germline mismatch at one end, possibly a read error. V is TRBV29-1 and J is TRBJ2-1, with unresolved D. This CDR3 is built from 12 residues. Germline assignment: CDR1 SQVTM and CDR2 ANQGSEA. The DNA of the CDR3 is TGCAGCGTTGATCACACCTACGATGAGCAGTTCTTC. It specifies CSVDHTYDEQFF.

V usage is TRBV10-3 and J usage is TRBJ1-5; 8 bases line up with TRBD1. The V segment lost 6 bases and the J segment 5 bases; nucleotides outside the gene matches: 3. This CDR3 has 13 amino acids. Germline CDR1 is ENHRY and CDR2 is SYGVKD. CDR3 bases: TGTGCCATCAGCGCGGACAGGGATCAGCCCCAGCATTTT. Its protein product is CAISADRDQPQHF.

A note on this clone: The same CDR3 is also encoded by other DNA sequences in this sample. The chain links TRBV5-6 to TRBJ1-3, with D perhaps matching TRBD1 (6 bases). The germline gives CDR1 SGHDT, CDR2 YYEEEE. V shed 0 bases and J shed 4 bases, with 11 bases lying between them. There are 15 residues in the CDR3. CDR3 in DNA: TGTGCCAGCAGCTTGGATGGGGGGCCGGGAAACACCATATATTTT. Translation: CASSLDGGPGNTIYF. Full variable domain (rest looked up from reference TRBV5-6 and TRBJ1-3): DAGVTQSPTHLIKTRGQQVTLRCSPKSGHDTVSWYQQALGQGPQFIFQYYEEEERQRGNFPDRFSGHQFPNYSSELNVNALLLGDSALYLCASSLDGGPGNTIYFGEGSWLTVV.

This clone appeared once. The CDR3 reads CASSVQDRFQNEQFF. The DNA of the CDR3 is TGTGCCAGCAGCGTCCAGGACCGATTCCAAAATGAGCAGTTCTTC. The rearrangement joins TRBV9 to TRBJ2-1; D is unresolved. Trimming took off 2 bases at V and 7 bases at J, with 16 bases between the two ends. This CDR3 contains 15 residues. In germline, CDR1 is SGDLS, CDR2 YYNGEE.

The chain links TRBV11-2 to TRBJ2-5; 7 nucleotides align to TRBD1. The CDR3 spans 13 residues. The germline CDR1 and CDR2 sequences are SGHAT and FQNNGV. V lost 6 bases and J lost 5; bases outside the gene matches: 6. The CDR3 here is CASRTGNFETQYF. Here the CDR3 DNA reads TGTGCCAGCAGGACAGGGAACTTTGAGACCCAGTACTTC.

The CDR3: CASSYGQGNSPLHF. Written as DNA, the CDR3 is TGTGCCAGCAGCTACGGACAGGGAAATTCACCCCTCCACTTT. The V call is TRBV7-9, the J call TRBJ1-6, with 8 bases matching TRBD1. Per the germline V gene, CDR1 is SEHNR and CDR2 is FQNEAQ (reference sequence). The CDR3 runs to 14 residues. V gave up 4 bases and J gave up 7 bases; unmatched junction bases: 3.

The chain couples TRBV29-1 to TRBJ1-1, with D perhaps TRBD1 (5 bases). V dropped 4 bases and J dropped 0 bases, with 12 bases sitting between them. This CDR3 contains 14 residues. Germline V gives CDR1 SQVTM, CDR2 ANQGSEA. The CDR3 spells CSVGGGRLNTEAFF. In DNA, the CDR3 is TGCAGCGTTGGTGGGGGGAGATTGAACACTGAAGCTTTCTTT.

The rearrangement uses TRBV7-8 and TRBJ2-7; D may be TRBD2 (5 bases). Germline CDR1 and CDR2: SGHVS and FQNEAQ. CDR3 size: 15 residues. Trimming shortened V by 0 bases and J by 4 bases, and 13 bases separated the two germline ends. This CDR3 is CASSLASEGPYEQYF. For the CDR3, the DNA is TGTGCCAGCAGCTTAGCGTCTGAGGGCCCTTACGAGCAGTACTTC. Full variable domain (remainder filled in from reference TRBV7-8 and TRBJ2-7): GAGVSQSPRYKVAKRGQDVALRCDPISGHVSLFWYQQALGQGPEFLTYFQNEAQLDKSGLPSDRFFAERPEGSVSTLKIQRTQQEDSAVYLCASSLASEGPYEQYFGPGTRLTVT.

The chain combines TRBV19 with TRBJ2-7; TRBD1 matches at 7 bases. Germline V gives CDR1 LNHDA, CDR2 SQIVND (reference sequence). This CDR3 contains 13 residues. The V segment lost 5 bases and the J segment 1 base; nucleotides outside the gene matches: 2. CDR3 residues: CASSGTASYEQYF. As DNA, the CDR3 is TGTGCCAGTAGTGGGACAGCGTCCTACGAGCAGTACTTC.

This chain connects TRBV6-5 to TRBJ2-1, with a weak D call TRBD2 (7 bases). The germline gives CDR1 MNHEY, CDR2 SVGAGI. V was pared by 7 bases and J by 3 bases, with 16 bases between. The CDR3 covers 15 residues. CDR3 region: CASTPGGGHYNEQFF. The CDR3 bases are TGTGCCAGCACTCCCGGCGGGGGACACTACAATGAGCAGTTCTTC.